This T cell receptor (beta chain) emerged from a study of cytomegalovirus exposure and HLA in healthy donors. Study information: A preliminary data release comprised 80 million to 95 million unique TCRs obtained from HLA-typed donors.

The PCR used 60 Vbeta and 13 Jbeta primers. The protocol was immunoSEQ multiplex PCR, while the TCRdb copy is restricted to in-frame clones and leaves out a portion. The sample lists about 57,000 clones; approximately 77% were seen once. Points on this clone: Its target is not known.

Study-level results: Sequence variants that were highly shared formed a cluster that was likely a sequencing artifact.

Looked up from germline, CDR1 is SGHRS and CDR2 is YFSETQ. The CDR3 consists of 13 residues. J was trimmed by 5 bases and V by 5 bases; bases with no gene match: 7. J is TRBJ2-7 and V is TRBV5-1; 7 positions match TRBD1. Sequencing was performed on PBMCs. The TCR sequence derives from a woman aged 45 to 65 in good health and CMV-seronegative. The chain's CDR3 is CASRWQGVDEQYF. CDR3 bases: TGCGCCAGCAGATGGCAGGGGGTAGACGAGCAGTACTTC.